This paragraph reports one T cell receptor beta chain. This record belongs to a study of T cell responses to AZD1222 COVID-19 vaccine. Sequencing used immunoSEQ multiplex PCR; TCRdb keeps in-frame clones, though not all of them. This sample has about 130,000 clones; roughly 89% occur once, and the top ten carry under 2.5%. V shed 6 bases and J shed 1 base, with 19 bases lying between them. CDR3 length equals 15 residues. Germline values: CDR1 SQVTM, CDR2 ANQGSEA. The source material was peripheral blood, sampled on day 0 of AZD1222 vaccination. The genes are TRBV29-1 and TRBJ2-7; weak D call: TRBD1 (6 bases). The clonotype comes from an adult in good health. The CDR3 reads CSVEPTGSGSYEQYF. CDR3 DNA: TGCAGCGTCGAACCAACAGGGTCGGGATCCTACGAGCAGTACTTC.